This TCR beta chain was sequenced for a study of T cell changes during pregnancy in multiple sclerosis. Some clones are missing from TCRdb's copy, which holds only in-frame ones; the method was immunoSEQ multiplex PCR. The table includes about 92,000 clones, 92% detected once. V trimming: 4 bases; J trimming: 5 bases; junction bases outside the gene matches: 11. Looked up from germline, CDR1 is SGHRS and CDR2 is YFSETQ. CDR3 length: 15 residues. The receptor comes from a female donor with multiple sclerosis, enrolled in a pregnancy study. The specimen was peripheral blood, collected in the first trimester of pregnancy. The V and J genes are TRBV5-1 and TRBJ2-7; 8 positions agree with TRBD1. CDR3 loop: CASSLEDRVIDEQYF. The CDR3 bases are TGCGCCAGCAGCCTGGAGGACAGGGTAATCGACGAGCAGTACTTC.